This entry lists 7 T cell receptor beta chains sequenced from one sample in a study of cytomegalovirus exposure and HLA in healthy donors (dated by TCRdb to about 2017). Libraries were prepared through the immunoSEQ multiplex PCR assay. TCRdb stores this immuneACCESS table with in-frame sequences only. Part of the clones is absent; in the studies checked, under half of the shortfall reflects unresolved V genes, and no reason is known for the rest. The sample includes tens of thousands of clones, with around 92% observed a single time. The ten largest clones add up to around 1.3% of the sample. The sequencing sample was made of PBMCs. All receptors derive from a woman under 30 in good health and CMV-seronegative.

Here the CDR3 reads CAISELSQNTGELFF. Written as DNA, the CDR3 is TGTGCCATCAGTGAGCTTAGTCAAAACACCGGGGAGCTGTTTTTT. The chain recombines TRBV10-3 with TRBJ2-2; D is unresolved. Germline V gives CDR1 ENHRY, CDR2 SYGVKD. The CDR3 is 15 residues long. Deletions cut 2 bases from V and 2 bases from J, with 9 bases between.

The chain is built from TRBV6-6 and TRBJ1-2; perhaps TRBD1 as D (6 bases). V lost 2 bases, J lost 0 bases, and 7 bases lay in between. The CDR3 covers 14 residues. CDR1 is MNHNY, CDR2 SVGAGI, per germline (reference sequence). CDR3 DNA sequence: TGTGCCAGCAGTTACGAGGGGGCTAACTATGGCTACACCTTC. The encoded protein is CASSYEGANYGYTF.

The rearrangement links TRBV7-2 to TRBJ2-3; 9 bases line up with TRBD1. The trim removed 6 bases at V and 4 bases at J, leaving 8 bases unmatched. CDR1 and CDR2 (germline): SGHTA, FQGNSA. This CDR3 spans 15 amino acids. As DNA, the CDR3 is TGTGCCAGCAGTACAGGGGGCGTCAGGGCAGATACGCAGTATTTT. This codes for CASSTGGVRADTQYF.

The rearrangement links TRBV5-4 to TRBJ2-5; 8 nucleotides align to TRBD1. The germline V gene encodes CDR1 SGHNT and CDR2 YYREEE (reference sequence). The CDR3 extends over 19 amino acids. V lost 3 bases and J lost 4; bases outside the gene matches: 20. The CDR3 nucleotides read TGTGCCAGCAGCTCGGGGGAGGCAGGGGGCTTCTTTGCCGGAGAGACCCAGTACTTC. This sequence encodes CASSSGEAGGFFAGETQYF. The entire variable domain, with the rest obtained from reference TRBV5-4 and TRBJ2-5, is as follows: ETGVTQSPTHLIKTRGQQVTLRCSSQSGHNTVSWYQQALGQGPQFIFQYYREEENGRGNFPPRFSGLQFPNYSSELNVNALELDDSALYLCASSSGEAGGFFAGETQYFGPGTRLLVL.

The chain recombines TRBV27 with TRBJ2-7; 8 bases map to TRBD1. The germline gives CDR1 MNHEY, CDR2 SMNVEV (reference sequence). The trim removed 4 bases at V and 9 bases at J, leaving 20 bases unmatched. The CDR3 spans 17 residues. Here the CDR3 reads CASSSLATGAPTRTQYF. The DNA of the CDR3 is TGTGCCAGCAGTTCCCTCGCGACAGGGGCCCCGACCCGGACGCAGTACTTC.

CDR3 DNA: TGCGCCAGCAGCTTCAGTGACTCCTATAATTCACCCCTCCACTTT. As protein: CASSFSDSYNSPLHF. The chain has TRBV5-1 and TRBJ1-6; D unclear. V was clipped by 2 bases and J by 0 bases, with 6 bases between them. This CDR3 has 15 residues. Germline CDR1 SGHRS, CDR2 YFSETQ.

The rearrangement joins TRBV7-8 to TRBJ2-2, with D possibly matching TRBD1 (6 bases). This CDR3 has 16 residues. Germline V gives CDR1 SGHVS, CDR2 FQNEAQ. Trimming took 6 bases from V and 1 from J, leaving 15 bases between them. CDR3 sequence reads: CASRRGRHQNTGELFF. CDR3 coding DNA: TGTGCCAGCAGAAGGGGGAGACACCAGAACACCGGGGAGCTGTTTTTT.